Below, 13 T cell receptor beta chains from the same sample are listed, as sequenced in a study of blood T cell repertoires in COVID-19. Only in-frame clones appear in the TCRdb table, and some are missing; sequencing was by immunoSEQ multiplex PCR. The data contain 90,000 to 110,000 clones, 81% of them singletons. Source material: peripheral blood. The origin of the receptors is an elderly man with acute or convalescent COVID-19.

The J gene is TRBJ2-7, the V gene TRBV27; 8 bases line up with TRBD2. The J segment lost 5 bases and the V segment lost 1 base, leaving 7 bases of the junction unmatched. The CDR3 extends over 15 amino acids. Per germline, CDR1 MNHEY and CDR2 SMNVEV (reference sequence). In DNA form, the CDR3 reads TGTGCCAGCAGTTTATTGGCCAGCGGGAGAAACGAGCAGTACTTC. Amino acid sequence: CASSLLASGRNEQYF.

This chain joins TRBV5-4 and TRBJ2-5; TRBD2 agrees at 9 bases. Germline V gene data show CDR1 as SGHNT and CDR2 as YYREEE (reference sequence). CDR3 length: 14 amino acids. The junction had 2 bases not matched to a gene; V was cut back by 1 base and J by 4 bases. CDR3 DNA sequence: TGTGCCAGCAGCTTGCGAGCGGGAGGAGAGACCCAGTACTTC. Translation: CASSLRAGGETQYF.

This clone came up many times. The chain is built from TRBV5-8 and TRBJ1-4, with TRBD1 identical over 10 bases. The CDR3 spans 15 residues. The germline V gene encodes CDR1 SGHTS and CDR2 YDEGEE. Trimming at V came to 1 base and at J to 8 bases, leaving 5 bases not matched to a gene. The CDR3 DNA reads TGTGCCAGCAGCTTGTCCGGGACAGGGGTCGAAAAACTGTTTTTT. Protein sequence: CASSLSGTGVEKLFF.

The CDR3 here is CASSAGTENYLAKNIQYF. CDR3 DNA: TGTGCCAGCTCGGCCGGGACAGAAAATTACCTAGCCAAAAACATTCAGTACTTC. The gene calls are TRBV18 and TRBJ2-4; TRBD1 aligns across 7 bases. The germline CDR1 and CDR2 sequences are KGHSH and LQKENI. The CDR3 is 18 amino acids. Trimming at V came to 6 bases and at J to 0 bases, leaving 14 bases not matched to a gene.

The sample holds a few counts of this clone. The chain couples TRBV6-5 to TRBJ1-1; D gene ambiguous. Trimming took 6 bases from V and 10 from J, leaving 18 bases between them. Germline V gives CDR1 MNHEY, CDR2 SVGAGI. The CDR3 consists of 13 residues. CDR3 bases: TGTGCCAGCAGCCTTACGAGTGTCGGAGGAGCTTTCTTT. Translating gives CASSLTSVGGAFF.

The CDR3 bases are TGTGCCACCAGCGGCGGGACAGGGGGTAGGGAACTGTTTTTT. Its protein is CATSGGTGGRELFF. J is TRBJ1-4 and V is TRBV15; 11 nucleotides align to TRBD1. CDR3 length equals 14 residues. Germline-derived CDR1 and CDR2 are LNHNV and YYDKDF (reference sequence). The junction had 8 bases not matched to a gene; V was cut back by 5 bases and J by 12 bases.

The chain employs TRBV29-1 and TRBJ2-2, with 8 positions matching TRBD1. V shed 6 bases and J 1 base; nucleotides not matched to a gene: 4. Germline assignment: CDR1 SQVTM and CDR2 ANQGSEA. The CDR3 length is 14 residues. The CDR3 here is CSVQGARNTGELFF. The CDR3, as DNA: TGCAGCGTGCAGGGGGCCCGGAACACCGGGGAGCTGTTTTTT.

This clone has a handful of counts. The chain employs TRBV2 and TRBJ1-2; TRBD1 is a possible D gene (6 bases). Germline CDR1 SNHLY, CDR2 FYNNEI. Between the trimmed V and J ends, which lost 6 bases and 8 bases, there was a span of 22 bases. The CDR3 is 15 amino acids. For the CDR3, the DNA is TGTGCCAGCAGATCTCCCGGGACACGAGGGATCGGCTACACCTTC. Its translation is CASRSPGTRGIGYTF.

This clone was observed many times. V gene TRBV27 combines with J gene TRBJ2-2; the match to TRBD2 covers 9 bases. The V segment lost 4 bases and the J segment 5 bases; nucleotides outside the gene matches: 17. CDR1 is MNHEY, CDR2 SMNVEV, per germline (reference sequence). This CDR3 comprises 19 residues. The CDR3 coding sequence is TGTGCCAGCAGTTCGAGATTAGCGGGAGCCACTTTGGGGACCGGGGAGCTGTTTTTT. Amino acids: CASSSRLAGATLGTGELFF.

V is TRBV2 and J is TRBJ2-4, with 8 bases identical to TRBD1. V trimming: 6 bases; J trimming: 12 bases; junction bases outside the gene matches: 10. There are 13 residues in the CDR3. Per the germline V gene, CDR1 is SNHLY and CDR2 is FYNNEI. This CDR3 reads CASRGNQGAAQYF. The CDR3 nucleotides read TGTGCCAGCAGGGGGAATCAGGGGGCGGCTCAGTACTTC.

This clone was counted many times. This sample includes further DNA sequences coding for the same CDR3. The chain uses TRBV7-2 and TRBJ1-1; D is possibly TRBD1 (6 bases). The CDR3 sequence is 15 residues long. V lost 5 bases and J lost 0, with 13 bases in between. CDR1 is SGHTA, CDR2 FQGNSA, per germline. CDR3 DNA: TGTGCCAGCAGCACGACCAGGGGAGTGAACACTGAAGCTTTCTTT. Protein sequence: CASSTTRGVNTEAFF. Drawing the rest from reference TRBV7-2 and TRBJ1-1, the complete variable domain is GAGVSQSPSNKVTEKGKDVELRCDPISGHTALYWYRQSLGQGLEFLIYFQGNSAPDKSGLPSDRFSAERTGGSVSTLTIQRTQQEDSAVYLCASSTTRGVNTEAFFGQGTRLTVV.

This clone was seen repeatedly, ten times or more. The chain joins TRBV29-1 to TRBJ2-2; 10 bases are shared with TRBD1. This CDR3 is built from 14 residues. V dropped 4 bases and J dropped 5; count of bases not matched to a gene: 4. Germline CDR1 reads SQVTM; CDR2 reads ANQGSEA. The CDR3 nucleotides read TGCAGCGTTGTAACGGGACAGGGGACCGGGGAGCTGTTTTTT. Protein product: CSVVTGQGTGELFF.

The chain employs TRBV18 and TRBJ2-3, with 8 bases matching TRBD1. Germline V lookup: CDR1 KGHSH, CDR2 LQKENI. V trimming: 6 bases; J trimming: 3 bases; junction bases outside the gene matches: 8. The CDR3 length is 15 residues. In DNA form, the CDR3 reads TGTGCCAGCTCTGACGGACAGGGCCGAACAGATACGCAGTATTTT. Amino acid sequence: CASSDGQGRTDTQYF.